Below, 32 T cell receptor beta chains from the same sample are listed, as sequenced in a study of shared clonotypes between healthy human individuals. Profiling relied on immunoSEQ multiplex PCR, and the TCRdb table lists in-frame clones only, not all of them. The repertoire holds 800,000 to 1,200,000 clones, with about four fifths as singletons. Material: memory CD4+ T cells from PBMCs. The subset is: CD45RA-negative fraction. These receptors were collected from a man younger than 35 in good health. Some clones in this sample may be carry-over from other donors' samples.

The sample holds one count of this clone. The CDR3 DNA reads as TGCAGCGTTGGGACAGGGAATTCACCCCTCCACTTT. It yields the protein CSVGTGNSPLHF. The gene calls are TRBV29-1 and TRBJ1-6; 8 bases line up with TRBD1. This CDR3 region has 12 residues. Looked up from germline, CDR1 is SQVTM and CDR2 is ANQGSEA. With V trimmed by 4 bases and J by 7 bases, 0 bases remained unmatched.

The CDR3 protein is CASSPRLAGADKNIQYF. CDR3 nucleotides: TGTGCCAGCTCACCACGGCTAGCGGGAGCCGACAAAAACATTCAGTACTTC. The chain is built from TRBV18 and TRBJ2-4; 10 nucleotides align to TRBD2. The trim removed 1 base at V and 3 bases at J, leaving 6 bases unmatched. Germline lookup yields CDR1 KGHSH and CDR2 LQKENI. The CDR3 consists of 17 residues. Combining the CDR3 with reference TRBV18 and TRBJ2-4 gives the whole variable domain NAGVMQNPRHLVRRRGQEARLRCSPMKGHSHVYWYRQLPEEGLKFMVYLQKENIIDESGMPKERFSAEFPKEGPSILRIQQVVRGDSAAYFCASSPRLAGADKNIQYFGAGTRLSVL.

This chain joins TRBV11-2 and TRBJ2-3; 11 nucleotides agree with TRBD2. Germline CDR1 is SGHAT and CDR2 is FQNNGV. CDR3 length: 15 residues. J was trimmed by 4 bases and V by 6 bases; bases with no gene match: 6. The CDR3 DNA is TGTGCCAGCAGAACTAGCGGGAGAGTAGCAGATACGCAGTATTTT. It is translated as CASRTSGRVADTQYF.

This clone was seen a few times. Other DNA sequences in this specimen translate into the identical CDR3. This rearrangement joins TRBV5-1 to TRBJ2-3, with 7 bases lining up with TRBD1. This CDR3 is 13 amino acids long. Germline assignment: CDR1 SGHRS and CDR2 YFSETQ. V shed 4 bases, J shed 1 base, and the junction held 0 bases outside the gene matches. The CDR3 loop is CASSGQGTDTQYF. DNA of the CDR3: TGCGCCAGCAGCGGACAGGGCACAGATACGCAGTATTTT.

This clone was observed a few times. V gene TRBV18 combines with J gene TRBJ1-3; D is unclear. The CDR3 consists of 14 residues. Germline V gene lookup returns CDR1 KGHSH and CDR2 LQKENI. V lost 3 bases and J lost 8, with 14 bases in between. DNA for the CDR3: TGTGCCAGCTCACCGCGGACGTCGGTGGACACCATATATTTT. It encodes CASSPRTSVDTIYF.

A word on this clone: This CDR3 is also generated by other DNA sequences in the sample. V and J are TRBV5-1 and TRBJ1-1; a possible D gene is TRBD1 (5 bases). The germline gives CDR1 SGHRS, CDR2 YFSETQ. V was clipped by 1 base and J by 1 base, with 8 bases between them. The CDR3 is 14 residues long. CDR3 in DNA: TGCGCCAGCAGCTTGCTGGGGACGAACACTGAAGCTTTCTTT. This encodes CASSLLGTNTEAFF. Variable domain in full (rest from reference TRBV5-1 and TRBJ1-1): KAGVTQTPRYLIKTRGQQVTLSCSPISGHRSVSWYQQTPGQGLQFLFEYFSETQRNKGNFPGRFSGRQFSNSRSEMNVSTLELGDSALYLCASSLLGTNTEAFFGQGTRLTVV.

This sequence joins TRBV5-1 and TRBJ2-7; no reliable D call. V was clipped by 4 bases and J by 0 bases, with 11 bases between them. Germline V gene sequence: CDR1 SGHRS, CDR2 YFSETQ. CDR3 size: 14 residues. Here the CDR3 reads CASSPPRSSYEQYF. CDR3 DNA: TGCGCCAGCAGCCCGCCGCGGAGCTCCTACGAGCAGTACTTC.

The chain recombines TRBV2 with TRBJ2-7, with unresolved D. Germline V gene sequence: CDR1 SNHLY, CDR2 FYNNEI. This CDR3 has 12 residues. V was shortened by 8 bases and J by 6 bases, with 14 bases between the two germline ends. CDR3: CASRYLVGEQYF. In nucleotides, the CDR3 is TGTGCCAGCCGATATTTGGTTGGCGAGCAGTACTTC.

About this clone: This CDR3 is also generated by other DNA sequences in the sample. The rearrangement joins TRBV6-5 to TRBJ2-7, with TRBD2 as a possible D gene (5 bases). The length of the CDR3 is 14 residues. V lost 5 bases and J 0 bases, leaving 11 bases between the germline ends. Germline V lookup: CDR1 MNHEY, CDR2 SVGAGI. CDR3 DNA sequence: TGTGCCAGCAGTATCCGACGGGGCTCCTACGAGCAGTACTTC. Protein product: CASSIRRGSYEQYF.

In this sample, this clone turned up a few times. The chain uses TRBV7-9 and TRBJ2-5; D might be TRBD2 (5 bases). The V end was cut by 1 base, the J end by 5 bases, with 17 bases between. This CDR3 is built from 16 residues. CDR1 and CDR2 (germline): SEHNR, FQNEAQ (reference sequence). CDR3 protein: CASSLGGPYSLETQYF. The CDR3 DNA sequence: TGTGCCAGCAGCTTAGGCGGGCCGTATAGTTTGGAGACCCAGTACTTC. Full variable domain (outside the CDR3, taken from reference TRBV7-9 and TRBJ2-5): DTGVSQNPRHKITKRGQNVTFRCDPISEHNRLYWYRQTLGQGPEFLTYFQNEAQLEKSRLLSDRFSAERPKGSFSTLEIQRTEQGDSAMYLCASSLGGPYSLETQYFGPGTRLLVL.

Comment on this clone: The sample has other DNA sequences that encode this CDR3 too. The J gene is TRBJ2-3, the V gene TRBV7-2; D remains unclear. CDR3 length: 13 residues. Germline V lookup: CDR1 SGHTA, CDR2 FQGNSA. Trimming stripped 3 bases from V and 2 bases from J, with 6 bases between. The CDR3 here is CASSLANTDTQYF. The CDR3 DNA reads TGTGCCAGCAGCTTGGCTAACACAGATACGCAGTATTTT. Complete variable domain (other parts from reference TRBV7-2 and TRBJ2-3): GAGVSQSPSNKVTEKGKDVELRCDPISGHTALYWYRQSLGQGLEFLIYFQGNSAPDKSGLPSDRFSAERTGGSVSTLTIQRTQQEDSAVYLCASSLANTDTQYFGPGTRLTVL.

This chain links TRBV19 with TRBJ2-1, with 9 positions matching TRBD2. Germline CDR1 and CDR2: LNHDA and SQIVND (reference sequence). The trim removed 3 bases at V and 3 bases at J, leaving 3 bases unmatched. The CDR3 has 15 amino acids. The CDR3 sequence: CASSILTSGYNEQFF. The CDR3 DNA reads as TGTGCCAGTAGTATTTTGACTAGCGGCTACAATGAGCAGTTCTTC.

This chain uses TRBV5-5 with TRBJ2-7, with TRBD2 matching 8 bases. Germline V gene sequence: CDR1 SGHKS, CDR2 YYEKEE (reference sequence). V lost 5 bases and J lost 3; bases outside the gene matches: 13. This CDR3 has 16 amino acids. The CDR3 spells CASSRTSTVGYYEQYF. In DNA form, the CDR3 reads TGTGCCAGCAGTCGGACTAGCACGGTAGGTTACTACGAGCAGTACTTC.

The chain employs TRBV28 and TRBJ1-4; unclear D gene. The length of the CDR3 is 15 residues. Per the germline V gene, CDR1 is MDHEN and CDR2 is SYDVKM. V was cut by 6 bases and J by 7 bases, with 18 bases left in between. The CDR3 DNA reads as TGTGCCAGCAGCCGTGGGGATACACCCAGTGAAAAACTGTTTTTT. Its protein product is CASSRGDTPSEKLFF.

As concerns this clone: The same CDR3 also results from other DNA sequences found in this sample. The gene calls are TRBV7-2 and TRBJ2-5; D may be TRBD1 (5 bases). Trimming removed 1 base at V and 5 bases at J, with 8 bases between. This CDR3 contains 13 residues. CDR1 SGHTA and CDR2 FQGNSA come from the germline V gene. The chain's CDR3 is CASSLGGWETQYF. The CDR3 DNA reads TGTGCCAGCAGCTTAGGGGGCTGGGAGACCCAGTACTTC.

Points on this clone: Other nucleotide sequences in the sample specify the same CDR3. The rearrangement links TRBV5-1 to TRBJ2-2; TRBD1 matches at 9 bases. The CDR3 has 15 amino acids. CDR1 and CDR2 (germline): SGHRS, YFSETQ. With V trimmed by 3 bases and J by 1 base, 1 base remained unmatched. CDR3 sequence: CASSSGQGNTGELFF. CDR3 DNA: TGCGCCAGCAGCTCGGGACAGGGGAACACCGGGGAGCTGTTTTTT.

The V call is TRBV5-4, the J call TRBJ2-5; D is perhaps TRBD2 (5 bases). The DNA matches TRBJ2-7 better at its end, which makes the J call doubtful. CDR1 is SGHNT, CDR2 YYREEE, per germline (reference sequence). CDR3 length: 14 amino acids. The chain's CDR3 is CASSPRADTYEQYF. CDR3 bases: TGTGCCAGCAGCCCGAGGGCAGATACCTACGAGCAGTACTTC.

The CDR3 sequence is CASSLTGLAGQAGELFF. DNA for the CDR3: TGTGCCAGCAGCTTAACGGGGCTAGCGGGACAGGCCGGGGAGCTGTTTTTT. The chain links TRBV7-9 to TRBJ2-2; D might be TRBD2 (9 bases). V was shortened by 2 bases and J by 6 bases, with 19 bases between the two germline ends. The CDR3 totals 17 residues. The germline gives CDR1 SEHNR, CDR2 FQNEAQ (reference sequence).

With respect to this clone: The sample holds other DNA sequences that translate to the same CDR3. The chain couples TRBV5-4 to TRBJ2-5, with a weak D call TRBD1 (6 bases). CDR1 and CDR2 (germline): SGHNT, YYREEE (reference sequence). V was pared by 4 bases and J by 5 bases, with 12 bases between. The CDR3 contains 13 residues. The CDR3 protein is CASSTGTRETQYF. The CDR3 DNA sequence: TGTGCCAGCAGCACAGGGACAAGGGAGACCCAGTACTTC. Full variable domain (missing parts from reference TRBV5-4 and TRBJ2-5): ETGVTQSPTHLIKTRGQQVTLRCSSQSGHNTVSWYQQALGQGPQFIFQYYREEENGRGNFPPRFSGLQFPNYSSELNVNALELDDSALYLCASSTGTRETQYFGPGTRLLVL.

A remark on this clone: Other DNA variants within this sample encode the same CDR3. The V and J genes are TRBV5-1 and TRBJ1-2, with D tentatively TRBD1 (5 bases). This CDR3 comprises 14 residues. CDR1 and CDR2 (germline): SGHRS, YFSETQ. V lost 4 bases and J 1 base, leaving 11 bases between the germline ends. The CDR3 reads CASSPGGSNYGYTF. CDR3 bases: TGCGCCAGCAGCCCTGGGGGGAGTAACTATGGCTACACCTTC.

The rearrangement joins TRBV6-1 to TRBJ1-2; D unclear. Germline V gene data show CDR1 as MNHNS and CDR2 as SASEGT. The CDR3 has 13 residues. Trimming left V 0 bases short and J 6 bases short, with 8 bases between. The CDR3 is CASSEAGRDGYTF. DNA of the CDR3: TGTGCCAGCAGTGAAGCGGGGAGGGATGGCTACACCTTC.

This clone was counted a single time. The V gene is TRBV28, the J gene TRBJ1-4; the D is unclear. The germline V gene has CDR1 MDHEN and CDR2 SYDVKM. Trimming left V 2 bases short and J 9 bases short, with 7 bases between. CDR3 length: 12 residues. CDR3 in DNA: TGTGCCAGCAGTTTAGGGAGTCAAAAACTGTTTTTT. Its translation: CASSLGSQKLFF.

The chain has TRBV2 and TRBJ2-3; D not certain. The germline V gene encodes CDR1 SNHLY and CDR2 FYNNEI. Trimming removed 6 bases at V and 2 bases at J, with 6 bases between. The CDR3 has 12 residues. The DNA for the CDR3 is TGTGCCAGCAGAAAATTCACAGATACGCAGTATTTT. It yields the protein CASRKFTDTQYF. Complete variable domain (other parts from reference TRBV2 and TRBJ2-3): EPEVTQTPSHQVTQMGQEVILRCVPISNHLYFYWYRQILGQKVEFLVSFYNNEISEKSEIFDDQFSVERPDGSNFTLKIRSTKLEDSAMYFCASRKFTDTQYFGPGTRLTVL.

The chain has TRBV10-3 and TRBJ2-1, with TRBD2 matching over 8 bases. This CDR3 is built from 15 residues. V gave up 4 bases and J gave up 3 bases; unmatched junction bases: 5. Germline assignment: CDR1 ENHRY and CDR2 SYGVKD. CDR3 bases: TGTGCCATCAGTGCATTTAGCGGGAACTACAATGAGCAGTTCTTC. This translates into CAISAFSGNYNEQFF.

This clone was recorded at least ten times. V is TRBV2 and J is TRBJ1-4; D may be TRBD1 (5 bases). V lost 6 bases to trimming and J lost 6 bases, with 11 bases between them. Looked up from germline, CDR1 is SNHLY and CDR2 is FYNNEI. The CDR3 extends over 13 amino acids. This chain's CDR3 is CASSRSRDEKLFF. DNA of the CDR3: TGTGCCAGCAGCCGGAGCAGGGATGAAAAACTGTTTTTT.

The chain employs TRBV2 and TRBJ2-2; 9 bases are a match to TRBD1. The CDR3 covers 14 residues. V shed 6 bases, J shed 5 bases, and the junction held 4 bases outside the gene matches. Germline V gene sequence: CDR1 SNHLY, CDR2 FYNNEI. DNA for the CDR3: TGTGCCAGCAGGGTACAGGGGGCTACCGGGGAGCTGTTTTTT. The encoded protein is CASRVQGATGELFF.

J is TRBJ2-3 and V is TRBV19; D uncertain. Trimming shortened V by 5 bases and J by 4 bases, and 10 bases separated the two germline ends. The CDR3 has 13 amino acids. The germline CDR1 and CDR2 sequences are LNHDA and SQIVND (reference sequence). The CDR3: CASSSLSADTQYF. The CDR3 nucleotides read TGTGCCAGTAGTTCCCTTTCGGCAGATACGCAGTATTTT.

The table lists this clone with a few counts. This sequence joins TRBV6-7 and TRBJ1-5, with a possible D match to TRBD1 (6 bases). TRBV6-7 is placed among ORFs of uncertain function. Trimming took off 7 bases at V and 5 bases at J, with 24 bases between the two ends. The CDR3 consists of 17 residues. Written as DNA, the CDR3 is TGTGCCAGCACACCGAAGAGGGGACAAACTTACTATCAGCCCCAGCATTTT. It translates to CASTPKRGQTYYQPQHF.

A note on this clone: This CDR3 is also generated by other DNA sequences in the sample. CDR3: CASSPGTANTGELFF. The CDR3, as DNA: TGTGCCAGCTCACCAGGAACAGCGAACACCGGGGAGCTGTTTTTT. The chain couples TRBV18 to TRBJ2-2, with unresolved D. V was clipped by 2 bases and J by 0 bases, with 7 bases between them. The CDR3 runs to 15 residues. CDR1 is KGHSH and CDR2 is LQKENI in the germline V gene.

The V call is TRBV30, the J call TRBJ2-4; 12 nucleotides line up with TRBD2. The CDR3 has 19 amino acids. V was clipped by 1 base and J by 0 bases; unmatched bases: 10. CDR1 and CDR2 from the germline V gene are GTSNPN and SVGIG (reference sequence). CDR3 bases: TGTGCCTGGAGTGGGGGGACTAGCGGGTTTGTCATAGCCAAAAACATTCAGTACTTC. Translation gives CAWSGGTSGFVIAKNIQYF.

Comment on this clone: Additional DNA sequences in this sample encode the identical CDR3. The rearrangement links TRBV5-1 to TRBJ2-5; 8 positions match TRBD1. The ends lost 2 bases at V and 1 base at J; junction bases unmatched: 1. This CDR3 is 14 amino acids long. Germline V gene lookup returns CDR1 SGHRS and CDR2 YFSETQ. Here the CDR3 DNA reads TGCGCCAGCAGCTTTACAGGGGGCCAAGAGACCCAGTACTTC. Translation: CASSFTGGQETQYF.

The chain couples TRBV5-1 to TRBJ1-3; 9 bases agree with TRBD1. Trimming cost V 3 bases and J 4 bases; bases outside gene matches: 8. Germline V gene sequence: CDR1 SGHRS, CDR2 YFSETQ. The CDR3 contains 16 residues. The DNA for the CDR3 is TGCGCCAGCAGCTCACCGACAGGGGGTGGAGGAAACACCATATATTTT. Amino acids: CASSSPTGGGGNTIYF. Using reference TRBV5-1 and TRBJ1-3 for the parts outside the CDR3, the full variable domain is KAGVTQTPRYLIKTRGQQVTLSCSPISGHRSVSWYQQTPGQGLQFLFEYFSETQRNKGNFPGRFSGRQFSNSRSEMNVSTLELGDSALYLCASSSPTGGGGNTIYFGEGSWLTVV.